The rows below give T cell receptor beta chains drawn from one sample of a study of cytomegalovirus exposure and HLA in healthy donors. Measured with immunoSEQ multiplex PCR; TCRdb has only the in-frame clones, and not every one. The sample lists 150,000 to 200,000 clones, approximately 84% occurring once. The sequenced sample was PBMCs. These receptors came from a girl aged 10 to 17 in good health and CMV-seropositive. The CDR3 runs from the conserved cysteine through the conserved F or W. Each record gives: V gene, D gene, clone size, J gene, CDR3 protein, CDR3 DNA. D genes are given only for firm matches. The size entry is marked missing in some rows and otherwise reads once, few, many or a size class.

V: TRBV10-2; D: TRBD1; size: once; J: TRBJ2-7; CDR3: CASSEAGGPLYEQYF; DNA: TGCGCCAGCAGTGAGGCAGGGGGTCCCCTCTACGAGCAGTACTTC
V: TRBV11-3; D: NA; size: NA; J: TRBJ1-1; CDR3: CASSLSKNTEAFF; DNA: TGTGCCAGCAGCTTGAGCAAAAACACTGAAGCTTTCTTT
V: TRBV28; D: NA; size: NA; J: TRBJ2-2; CDR3: CASSSNRNTGELFF; DNA: TGTGCCAGCAGTAGTAACAGGAACACCGGGGAGCTGTTTTTT
V: TRBV28; D: NA; size: NA; J: TRBJ2-5; CDR3: CASSPTGKGQETQYF; DNA: TGTGCCAGCAGCCCGACAGGAAAGGGCCAAGAGACCCAGTACTTC
V: TRBV5-1; D: NA; size: NA; J: TRBJ2-1; CDR3: CASSSNGYNEQFF; DNA: TGCGCCAGCAGCTCGAACGGCTACAATGAGCAGTTCTTC
V: TRBV6-5; D: NA; size: NA; J: TRBJ1-5; CDR3: CASSYEGNQPQHF; DNA: TGTGCCAGCAGTTACGAGGGCAATCAGCCCCAGCATTTT
V: TRBV4-1; D: TRBD1; size: once; J: TRBJ2-7; CDR3: CASSQAPGQGFYEQYF; DNA: TGCGCCAGCAGCCAAGCACCGGGACAGGGGTTCTACGAGCAGTACTTC
V: TRBV5-4; D: NA; size: NA; J: TRBJ1-1; CDR3: CASSLGQQSNTEAFF; DNA: TGTGCCAGCAGCTTGGGACAGCAATCGAACACTGAAGCTTTCTTT
V: TRBV6-5; D: NA; size: few; J: TRBJ1-2; CDR3: CASSYSRDHYGYTF; DNA: TGTGCCAGCAGTTACTCCAGGGATCACTATGGCTACACCTTC
V: TRBV27; D: TRBD1; size: NA; J: TRBJ1-1; CDR3: CASSLYFPTGGLSTEAFF; DNA: TGTGCCAGCAGTTTATATTTCCCCACAGGGGGCTTGAGCACTGAAGCTTTCTTT
V: TRBV28; D: TRBD2; size: NA; J: TRBJ2-4; CDR3: CASTLGGVGGSKNIQYF; DNA: TGTGCCAGCACCTTGGGGGGGGTCGGGGGATCCAAAAACATTCAGTACTTC
V: TRBV7-3; D: TRBD2; size: NA; J: TRBJ2-7; CDR3: CASSSQTSGGAREQYF; DNA: TGTGCCAGCAGCTCGCAAACTAGCGGGGGGGCCCGAGAGCAGTACTTC
V: TRBV27; D: NA; size: NA; J: TRBJ1-2; CDR3: CASSLAGLEGYTF; DNA: TGTGCCAGCAGTTTAGCGGGGCTTGAGGGCTACACCTTC
V: TRBV6-1; D: NA; size: few; J: TRBJ1-4; CDR3: CAIGRGDGNEKLFF; DNA: TGTGCCATCGGGAGGGGGGACGGCAATGAAAAACTGTTTTTT
V: TRBV4-1; D: TRBD2; size: NA; J: TRBJ2-3; CDR3: CASSQDRGLAGRLSSTDTQYF; DNA: TGCGCCAGCAGCCAAGATCGGGGACTAGCGGGGAGATTGTCTAGCACAGATACGCAGTATTTT
V: TRBV7-9; D: NA; size: NA; J: TRBJ1-3; CDR3: CASSLVGGSSSGNTIYF; DNA: TGTGCCAGCAGCTTGGTTGGAGGGAGCTCCTCTGGAAACACCATATATTTT
V: TRBV15; D: TRBD1; size: NA; J: TRBJ1-6; CDR3: CATSQSRQGADINSPLHF; DNA: TGTGCCACCAGCCAGAGCAGGCAGGGGGCTGATATAAATTCACCCCTCCACTTT
V: TRBV27; D: NA; size: NA; J: TRBJ1-1; CDR3: CASSFSGLNTEAFF; DNA: TGTGCCAGCAGTTTTTCAGGGTTGAACACTGAAGCTTTCTTT
V: TRBV27; D: NA; size: NA; J: TRBJ2-3; CDR3: CASTGRTDTQYF; DNA: TGTGCCAGCACGGGTCGGACAGATACGCAGTATTTT
V: TRBV19; D: TRBD1; size: once; J: TRBJ2-3; CDR3: CASSSPGQGSTDTQYF; DNA: TGTGCCAGTAGTTCACCGGGACAGGGAAGTACAGATACGCAGTATTTT
V: TRBV6-6; D: NA; size: NA; J: TRBJ2-7; CDR3: CASSYSFHASYEQYF; DNA: TGTGCCAGCAGTTACTCGTTTCACGCCTCCTACGAGCAGTACTTC
V: TRBV5-1; D: NA; size: NA; J: TRBJ2-5; CDR3: CASSLSSLYQETQYF; DNA: TGCGCCAGCAGCTTGTCGTCCTTGTACCAAGAGACCCAGTACTTC
V: TRBV9; D: TRBD2; size: few; J: TRBJ2-7; CDR3: CASSVAGDYEQYF; DNA: TGTGCCAGCAGCGTGGCGGGGGATTACGAGCAGTACTTC
V: TRBV4-2; D: NA; size: once; J: TRBJ1-4; CDR3: CASSHRSPTTDRATNEKLFF; DNA: TGTGCCAGCAGCCACAGAAGCCCAACGACAGATCGTGCAACTAATGAAAAACTGTTTTTT
V: TRBV27; D: TRBD1; size: NA; J: TRBJ2-7; CDR3: CASSLLPDRGSEQYF; DNA: TGTGCCAGCAGCCTGCTCCCGGACAGGGGGAGCGAGCAGTACTTC
V: TRBV5-6; D: TRBD1; size: NA; J: TRBJ2-7; CDR3: CASSLRQGSYEQYF; DNA: TGTGCCAGCAGCTTGCGACAGGGATCCTACGAGCAGTACTTC
V: TRBV5-5; D: NA; size: once; J: TRBJ1-1; CDR3: CASRTGEERGEAFF; DNA: TGTGCCAGCAGGACGGGTGAGGAGCGGGGTGAAGCTTTCTTT
V: TRBV6-1; D: NA; size: few; J: TRBJ1-4; CDR3: CASSEWGGSKLFF; DNA: TGTGCCAGCAGTGAATGGGGGGGCAGCAAACTGTTTTTT
V: TRBV6-1; D: NA; size: NA; J: TRBJ2-7; CDR3: CASSFQPGVYEQYF; DNA: TGTGCCAGCAGTTTCCAGCCAGGGGTGTACGAGCAGTACTTC
V: TRBV15; D: NA; size: NA; J: TRBJ1-5; CDR3: CATSRDSLAGDSNQPQHF; DNA: TGTGCCACCAGCAGAGATAGCCTAGCAGGGGATAGCAATCAGCCCCAGCATTTT
V: TRBV5-4; D: TRBD1; size: NA; J: TRBJ2-3; CDR3: CASSLENRGRDTQYF; DNA: TGTGCCAGCAGCTTGGAGAACAGGGGGCGAGATACGCAGTATTTT
V: TRBV19; D: NA; size: NA; J: TRBJ2-3; CDR3: CASSMRGIAGTDTQYF; DNA: TGTGCCAGTAGTATGAGAGGGATAGCGGGCACAGATACGCAGTATTTT
V: TRBV7-2; D: TRBD1; size: NA; J: TRBJ1-1; CDR3: CASSWSGTGIKRMNTEAFF; DNA: TGTGCCAGCAGCTGGTCCGGGACAGGAATTAAGAGAATGAACACTGAAGCTTTCTTT
V: TRBV2; D: TRBD1; size: NA; J: TRBJ1-2; CDR3: CASSGQGAGYGYTF; DNA: TGTGCCAGCAGTGGACAGGGGGCTGGCTATGGCTACACCTTC
V: TRBV7-8; D: NA; size: NA; J: TRBJ2-6; CDR3: CASSPRAGANVLTF; DNA: TGTGCCAGCAGCCCCCGGGCTGGGGCCAACGTCCTGACTTTC
V: TRBV4-1; D: NA; size: NA; J: TRBJ1-2; CDR3: CASSQFWQGSNYGYTF; DNA: TGCGCCAGCAGCCAATTCTGGCAGGGATCTAACTATGGCTACACCTTC
V: TRBV19; D: TRBD2; size: NA; J: TRBJ2-3; CDR3: CASSIAAGGRDTQYF; DNA: TGTGCCAGTAGTATTGCAGCGGGGGGCAGAGATACGCAGTATTTT
V: TRBV6-5; D: NA; size: NA; J: TRBJ2-2; CDR3: CASSSPSRTGELFF; DNA: TGTGCCAGCAGTTCCCCGTCCCGCACCGGGGAGCTGTTTTTT
V: TRBV11-3; D: NA; size: NA; J: TRBJ2-1; CDR3: CASSRLRGLYNEQFF; DNA: TGTGCCAGCAGCCGACTGCGGGGCCTCTACAATGAGCAGTTCTTC
V: TRBV7-2; D: NA; size: NA; J: TRBJ2-1; CDR3: CASSFPAGEYNEQFF; DNA: TGTGCCAGCAGCTTTCCCGCAGGGGAATACAATGAGCAGTTCTTC
V: TRBV7-9; D: NA; size: NA; J: TRBJ1-1; CDR3: CASSSGASINTEAFF; DNA: TGTGCCAGCAGCTCAGGGGCCAGTATCAACACTGAAGCTTTCTTT
V: TRBV7-7; D: NA; size: NA; J: TRBJ2-2; CDR3: CASRREAGELFF; DNA: TGTGCTAGCAGACGGGAAGCCGGGGAGCTGTTTTTT
V: TRBV9; D: TRBD2; size: NA; J: TRBJ2-5; CDR3: CASSVASGGPWETQYF; DNA: TGTGCCAGCAGCGTAGCTAGCGGGGGGCCCTGGGAGACCCAGTACTTC
V: TRBV6-4; D: TRBD1; size: few; J: TRBJ2-7; CDR3: CASSDDRTGEHSYEQYF; DNA: TGTGCCAGCAGTGACGATCGGACAGGGGAACACTCCTACGAGCAGTACTTC
V: TRBV5-6; D: NA; size: NA; J: TRBJ2-5; CDR3: CASSLTPGGTQYF; DNA: TGTGCCAGCAGCCTAACGCCGGGTGGGACCCAGTACTTC
V: TRBV7-9; D: NA; size: once; J: TRBJ1-2; CDR3: CASRFTGNYGYTF; DNA: TGTGCCAGCAGATTTACAGGGAACTATGGCTACACCTTC
V: TRBV6-5; D: TRBD1; size: NA; J: TRBJ1-5; CDR3: CASRGQGASNQPQHF; DNA: TGTGCCAGCAGGGGCCAGGGGGCTAGCAATCAGCCCCAGCATTTT
V: TRBV5-1; D: NA; size: NA; J: TRBJ1-1; CDR3: CASRESDRLNTEAFF; DNA: TGCGCCAGCAGAGAGTCGGACAGACTGAACACTGAAGCTTTCTTT
V: TRBV5-1; D: NA; size: NA; J: TRBJ2-7; CDR3: CASSLEMIQGLTYEQYF; DNA: TGCGCCAGCAGCTTGGAAATGATACAGGGATTAACCTACGAGCAGTACTTC
V: TRBV7-9; D: NA; size: NA; J: TRBJ1-3; CDR3: CASSQATGPPRFSGNTIYF; DNA: TGTGCCAGCAGCCAAGCGACAGGCCCACCGCGTTTCTCTGGAAACACCATATATTTT
V: TRBV30; D: NA; size: NA; J: TRBJ2-2; CDR3: CAWSVMELLITGELFF; DNA: TGTGCCTGGAGTGTAATGGAACTACTCATCACCGGGGAGCTGTTTTTT
V: TRBV5-1; D: TRBD1; size: NA; J: TRBJ2-1; CDR3: CASSAPGTGGYEQFF; DNA: TGCGCCAGCAGCGCCCCCGGGACAGGGGGCTATGAGCAGTTCTTC
V: TRBV4-1; D: NA; size: NA; J: TRBJ2-7; CDR3: CASSQGGSGLDEQYF; DNA: TGCGCCAGCAGCCAAGGCGGCTCGGGTCTGGATGAGCAGTACTTC
V: TRBV2; D: NA; size: NA; J: TRBJ1-2; CDR3: CASSEQGLPKEYGYTF; DNA: TGTGCCAGCAGTGAACAAGGACTGCCCAAGGAGTATGGCTACACCTTC
V: TRBV5-1; D: NA; size: NA; J: TRBJ2-7; CDR3: CASSFSGDYEQYF; DNA: TGCGCCAGCAGCTTCTCAGGGGACTACGAGCAGTACTTC